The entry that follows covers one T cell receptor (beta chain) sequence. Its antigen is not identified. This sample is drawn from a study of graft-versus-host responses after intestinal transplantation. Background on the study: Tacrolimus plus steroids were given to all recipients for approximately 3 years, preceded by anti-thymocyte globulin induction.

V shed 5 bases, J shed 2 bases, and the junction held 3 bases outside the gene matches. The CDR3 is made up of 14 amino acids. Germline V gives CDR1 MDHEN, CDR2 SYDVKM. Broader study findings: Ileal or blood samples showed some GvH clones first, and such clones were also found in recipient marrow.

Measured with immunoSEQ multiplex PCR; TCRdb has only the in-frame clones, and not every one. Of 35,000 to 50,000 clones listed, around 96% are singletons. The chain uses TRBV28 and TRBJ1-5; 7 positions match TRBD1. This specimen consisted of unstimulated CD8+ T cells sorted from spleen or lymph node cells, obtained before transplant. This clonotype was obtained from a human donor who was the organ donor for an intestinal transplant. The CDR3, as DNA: TGTGCCAGCAGTACAGGGGTTGGCAATCAGCCCCAGCATTTT. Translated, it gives CASSTGVGNQPQHF.